A single sample gave rise to the 6 T cell receptor beta chains below, sequenced in a study of T cell repertoires in cytomegalovirus infection. TCRdb reprocessed the reads with MiXCR, giving one entry per CDR3 protein. The data show a few hundred thousand distinct CDR3 sequences, about 33% seen once. Antigens for these TCRs are unknown. The sample was cultured PBMCs, taken from culture after CMV antigen stimulation. Every receptor here comes from a human donor in good health (CMV status not recorded). Some clones in this sample may be carry-over from other donors' samples.

This chain connects TRBV4-3 to TRBJ2-3; 12 bases are a match to TRBD2. V lost 0 bases to trimming and J lost 4 bases; unmatched junction nucleotides: 2. The CDR3 has 16 residues. Germline V gives CDR1 LGHNA, CDR2 YSLEER. This chain's CDR3 is CASSQDGTSGPDTQYF. Here the CDR3 DNA reads TGCGCCAGCAGCCAAGATGGGACTAGCGGGCCAGATACGCAGTATTTT.

About this clonotype itself: One end of the junction does not line up with germline, which may come from a read error. CDR3 sequence: CASSQETRNTEAFF. The CDR3 nucleotides read TGTGCCAGCAGCCAAGAGACCCGGAACACTGAAGCTTTCTTT. This chain uses TRBV4-1 with TRBJ1-1; unclear D gene. Germline V lookup: CDR1 MGHRA, CDR2 YSYEKL. The CDR3 is made up of 14 amino acids.

The chain couples TRBV4-3 to TRBJ1-4; TRBD1 agrees at 7 bases. CDR1 is LGHNA and CDR2 is YSLEER in the germline V gene. V shed 4 bases, J shed 3 bases, and the junction held 5 bases outside the gene matches. The CDR3 sequence is 15 residues long. CDR3 sequence reads: CASSLQTGSNEKLFF. DNA for the CDR3: TGCGCCAGCAGCCTGCAGACAGGGTCTAATGAAAAACTGTTTTTT.

This clonotype was observed a handful of times. V usage is TRBV6-2 or TRBV6-3 and J usage is TRBJ2-4, with D perhaps matching TRBD1 or TRBD2 (5 bases each). The V gene's germline CDR1 is MNHEY and CDR2 SVGEGT. Trimming cost V 0 bases and J 6 bases, with 18 bases left between them. This CDR3 region has 17 residues. CDR3 nucleotides: TGTGCCAGCAGTTACTCGACGGGGCAGGGCGCCCGAAACATTCAGTACTTC. Translating it yields CASSYSTGQGARNIQYF.

This clonotype has just a few counts. The gene calls are TRBV9 and TRBJ2-5, with 11 bases identical to TRBD2. The CDR3 is 17 amino acids. V was clipped by 0 bases and J by 5 bases; unmatched bases: 9. Germline assignment: CDR1 SGDLS and CDR2 YYNGEE. CDR3 residues: CASSVGLAGYQWETQYF. CDR3 in DNA: TGTGCCAGCAGCGTAGGACTAGCGGGATATCAGTGGGAGACCCAGTACTTC.

V usage is TRBV11-2 and J usage is TRBJ2-1, with D perhaps TRBD2 (6 bases). The CDR3 has 22 residues. The germline gives CDR1 SGHAT, CDR2 FQNNGV. V gave up 5 bases and J gave up 0 bases, with 32 bases separating them. CDR3: CASSPGVRPGDRKINSYNEQFF. The CDR3 DNA sequence: TGTGCCAGCAGCCCGGGGGTCCGGCCGGGGGACCGCAAAATAAACTCCTACAATGAGCAGTTCTTC.